This TCR beta chain was identified during a study of Graves' ophthalmopathy and Graves' hyperthyroidism. V was cut by 0 bases and J by 3 bases, with 8 bases left in between. The CDR3 is made up of 14 amino acids. Germline-derived CDR1 and CDR2 are WSHSY and SAAADI. Investigators amplified TCR beta CDR3 regions from RNA transcripts. Scientists carried out first-round RT-PCR using HTBI primers and then a second-round multiplex PCR. TCRdb called the multiplex PCR reads again in MiXCR, with one record for every CDR3 protein. The table has more than 1,000,000 distinct CDR3 sequences, less than 45% seen once.

Material for sequencing was peripheral blood or thyroid tissue (not recorded which). This clonotype originated in an adult man with Graves' hyperthyroidism. The genes are TRBV10-2 and TRBJ1-1; perhaps TRBD1 as D (5 bases). The CDR3 DNA reads TGCGCCAGCAGTGAGTCCACAGGATACACTGAAGCTTTCTTT. Translation gives CASSESTGYTEAFF.